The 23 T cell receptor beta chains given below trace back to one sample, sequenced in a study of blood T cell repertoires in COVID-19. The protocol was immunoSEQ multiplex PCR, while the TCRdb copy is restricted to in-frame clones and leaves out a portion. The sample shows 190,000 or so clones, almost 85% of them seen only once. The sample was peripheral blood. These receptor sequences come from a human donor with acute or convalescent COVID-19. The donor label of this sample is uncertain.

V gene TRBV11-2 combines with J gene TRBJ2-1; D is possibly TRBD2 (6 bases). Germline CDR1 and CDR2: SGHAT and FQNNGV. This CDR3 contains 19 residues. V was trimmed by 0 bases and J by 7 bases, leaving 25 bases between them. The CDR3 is CASSLEGRSGEGYANEQFF. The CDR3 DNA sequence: TGTGCCAGCAGCTTAGAGGGCCGTTCGGGAGAAGGGTACGCGAATGAGCAGTTCTTC.

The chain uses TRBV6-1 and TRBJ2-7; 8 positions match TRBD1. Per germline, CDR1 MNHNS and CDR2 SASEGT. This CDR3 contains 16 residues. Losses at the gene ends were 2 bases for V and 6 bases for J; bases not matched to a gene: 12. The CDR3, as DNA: TGTGCCAGCAGTGAAAGCCGGGACAGGCCCGTCGGCGAGCAGTACTTC. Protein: CASSESRDRPVGEQYF.

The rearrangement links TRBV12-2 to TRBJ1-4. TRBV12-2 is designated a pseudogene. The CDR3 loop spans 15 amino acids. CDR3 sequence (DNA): TGTGCAAGTCCCTCGCGGGCCGACCAAAATGAAAAACTGTTTTTT. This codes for CASPSRADQNEKLFF.

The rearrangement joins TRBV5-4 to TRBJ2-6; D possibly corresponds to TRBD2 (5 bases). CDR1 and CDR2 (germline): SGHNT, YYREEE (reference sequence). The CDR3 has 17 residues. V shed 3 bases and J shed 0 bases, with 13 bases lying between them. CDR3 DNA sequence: TGTGCCAGCAGCTCATTTACACGGGGCTCTGGGGCCAACGTCCTGACTTTC. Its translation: CASSSFTRGSGANVLTF.

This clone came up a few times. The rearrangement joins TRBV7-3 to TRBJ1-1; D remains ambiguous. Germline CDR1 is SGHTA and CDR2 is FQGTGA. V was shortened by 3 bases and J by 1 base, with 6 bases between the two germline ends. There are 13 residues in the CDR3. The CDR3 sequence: CASSLVQNTEAFF. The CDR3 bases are TGTGCCAGCAGCTTGGTACAGAACACTGAAGCTTTCTTT. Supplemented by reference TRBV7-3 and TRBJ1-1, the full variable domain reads GAGVSQTPSNKVTEKGKYVELRCDPISGHTALYWYRQSLGQGPEFLIYFQGTGAADDSGLPNDRFFAVRPEGSVSTLKIQRTERGDSAVYLCASSLVQNTEAFFGQGTRLTVV.

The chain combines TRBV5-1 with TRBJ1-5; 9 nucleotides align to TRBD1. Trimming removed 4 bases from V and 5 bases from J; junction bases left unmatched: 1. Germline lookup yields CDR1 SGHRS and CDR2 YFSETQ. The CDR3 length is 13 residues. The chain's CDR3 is CASSRTGDQPQHF. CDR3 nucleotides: TGCGCCAGCAGCCGGACAGGGGATCAGCCCCAGCATTTT. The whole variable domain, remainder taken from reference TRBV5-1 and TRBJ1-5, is KAGVTQTPRYLIKTRGQQVTLSCSPISGHRSVSWYQQTPGQGLQFLFEYFSETQRNKGNFPGRFSGRQFSNSRSEMNVSTLELGDSALYLCASSRTGDQPQHFGDGTRLSIL.

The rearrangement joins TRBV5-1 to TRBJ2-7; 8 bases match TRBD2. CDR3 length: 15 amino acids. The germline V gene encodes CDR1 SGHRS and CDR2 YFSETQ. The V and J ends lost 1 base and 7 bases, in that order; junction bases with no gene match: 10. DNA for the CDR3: TGCGCCAGCAGCTTGATGGTAGCGGGGAGTGGGGAGCAGTACTTC. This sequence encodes CASSLMVAGSGEQYF.

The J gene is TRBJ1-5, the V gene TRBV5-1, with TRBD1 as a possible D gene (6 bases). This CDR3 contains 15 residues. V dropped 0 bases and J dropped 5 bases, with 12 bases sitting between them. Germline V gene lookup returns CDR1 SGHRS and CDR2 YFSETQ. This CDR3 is CASSLGGGSDQPQHF. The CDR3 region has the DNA TGCGCCAGCAGCTTGGGCGGGGGCTCAGATCAGCCCCAGCATTTT.

The CDR3 here is CASSLSGHDGTEAFF. As DNA, the CDR3 is TGCGCCAGCAGCTTGTCAGGACACGACGGCACTGAAGCTTTCTTT. The chain carries TRBV5-1 and TRBJ1-1, with D possibly TRBD1 on 5 matching bases. V lost 1 base and J lost 4, with 14 bases in between. Germline V gene sequence: CDR1 SGHRS, CDR2 YFSETQ. The length of the CDR3 is 15 residues. Variable domain in full (rest from reference TRBV5-1 and TRBJ1-1): KAGVTQTPRYLIKTRGQQVTLSCSPISGHRSVSWYQQTPGQGLQFLFEYFSETQRNKGNFPGRFSGRQFSNSRSEMNVSTLELGDSALYLCASSLSGHDGTEAFFGQGTRLTVV.

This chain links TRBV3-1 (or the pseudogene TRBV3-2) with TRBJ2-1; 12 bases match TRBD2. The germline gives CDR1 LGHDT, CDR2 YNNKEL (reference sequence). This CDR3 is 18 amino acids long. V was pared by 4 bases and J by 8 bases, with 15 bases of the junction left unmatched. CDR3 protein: CASSLLAGGYRRSDEQFF. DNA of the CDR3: TGTGCCAGCAGCCTTCTAGCGGGAGGGTATAGAAGGAGTGATGAGCAGTTCTTC.

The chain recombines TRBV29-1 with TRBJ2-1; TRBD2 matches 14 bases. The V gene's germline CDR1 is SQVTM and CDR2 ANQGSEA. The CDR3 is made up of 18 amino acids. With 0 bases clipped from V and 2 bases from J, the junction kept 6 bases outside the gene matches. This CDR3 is CSVEEGGLAGGAYNEQFF. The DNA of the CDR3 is TGCAGCGTTGAAGAAGGTGGACTAGCGGGGGGAGCCTACAATGAGCAGTTCTTC.

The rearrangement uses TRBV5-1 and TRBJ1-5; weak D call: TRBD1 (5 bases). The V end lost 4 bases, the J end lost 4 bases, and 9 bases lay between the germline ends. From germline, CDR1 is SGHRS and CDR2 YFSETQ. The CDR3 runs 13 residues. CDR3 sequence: CASSPEGNQPQHF. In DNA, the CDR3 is TGCGCCAGCAGCCCGGAGGGGAATCAGCCCCAGCATTTT.

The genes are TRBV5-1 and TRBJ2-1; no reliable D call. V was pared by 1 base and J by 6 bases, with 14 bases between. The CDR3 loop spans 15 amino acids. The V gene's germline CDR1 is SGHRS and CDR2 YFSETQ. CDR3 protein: CASSLNGGFSNEQFF. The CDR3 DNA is TGCGCCAGCAGCTTGAACGGCGGATTCAGCAATGAGCAGTTCTTC.

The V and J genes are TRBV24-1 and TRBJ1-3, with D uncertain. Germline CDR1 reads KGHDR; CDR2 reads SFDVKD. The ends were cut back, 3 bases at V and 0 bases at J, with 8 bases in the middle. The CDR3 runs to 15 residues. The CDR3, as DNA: TGTGCCACCAGTGATCCGCGATCCTCTGGAAACACCATATATTTT. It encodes CATSDPRSSGNTIYF.

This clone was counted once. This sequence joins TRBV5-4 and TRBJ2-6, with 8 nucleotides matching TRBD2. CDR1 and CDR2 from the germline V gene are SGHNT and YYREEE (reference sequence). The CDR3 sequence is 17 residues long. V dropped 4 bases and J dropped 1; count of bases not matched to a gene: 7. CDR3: CASSPGTSSSGANVLTF. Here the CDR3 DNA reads TGTGCCAGCAGCCCCGGGACTAGTAGTTCTGGGGCCAACGTCCTGACTTTC. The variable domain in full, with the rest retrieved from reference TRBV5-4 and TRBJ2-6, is ETGVTQSPTHLIKTRGQQVTLRCSSQSGHNTVSWYQQALGQGPQFIFQYYREEENGRGNFPPRFSGLQFPNYSSELNVNALELDDSALYLCASSPGTSSSGANVLTFGAGSRLTVL.

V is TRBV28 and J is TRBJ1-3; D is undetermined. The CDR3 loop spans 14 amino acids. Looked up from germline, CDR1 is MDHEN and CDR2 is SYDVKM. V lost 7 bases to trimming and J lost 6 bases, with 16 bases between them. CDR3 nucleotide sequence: TGTGCCAGCACCCCGGAAGGGAGCGAAAACACCATATATTTT. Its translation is CASTPEGSENTIYF.

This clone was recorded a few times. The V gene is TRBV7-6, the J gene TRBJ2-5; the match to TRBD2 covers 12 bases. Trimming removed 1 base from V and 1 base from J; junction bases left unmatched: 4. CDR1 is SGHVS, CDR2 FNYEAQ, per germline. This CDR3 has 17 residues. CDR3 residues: CASSLGLAGGGQETQYF. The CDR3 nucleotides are TGTGCCAGCAGCTTAGGGCTAGCGGGAGGGGGCCAAGAGACCCAGTACTTC.

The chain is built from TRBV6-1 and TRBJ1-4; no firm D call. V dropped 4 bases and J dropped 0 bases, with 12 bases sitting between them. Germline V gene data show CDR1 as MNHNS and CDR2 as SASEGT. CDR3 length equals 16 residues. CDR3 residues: CASSARRTATNEKLFF. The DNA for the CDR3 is TGTGCCAGCAGTGCTCGGAGGACTGCAACTAATGAAAAACTGTTTTTT.

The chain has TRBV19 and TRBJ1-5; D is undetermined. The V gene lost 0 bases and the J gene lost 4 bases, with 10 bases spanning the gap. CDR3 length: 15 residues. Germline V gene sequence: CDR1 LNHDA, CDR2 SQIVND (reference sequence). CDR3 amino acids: CASSIEGSGNQPQHF. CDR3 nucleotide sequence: TGTGCCAGTAGTATAGAGGGGAGTGGGAATCAGCCCCAGCATTTT.

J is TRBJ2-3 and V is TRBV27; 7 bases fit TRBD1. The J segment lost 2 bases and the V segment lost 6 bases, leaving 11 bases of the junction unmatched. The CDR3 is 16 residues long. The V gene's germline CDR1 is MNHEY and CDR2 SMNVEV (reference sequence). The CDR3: CASSLLGQANTDTQYF. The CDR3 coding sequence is TGTGCCAGCAGCCTTCTTGGACAGGCCAACACAGATACGCAGTATTTT.

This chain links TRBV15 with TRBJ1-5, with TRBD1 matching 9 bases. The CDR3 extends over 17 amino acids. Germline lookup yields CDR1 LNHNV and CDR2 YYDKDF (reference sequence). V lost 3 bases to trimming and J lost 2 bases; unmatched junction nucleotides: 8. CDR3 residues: CATSRGTGNFGNQPQHF. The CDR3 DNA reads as TGTGCCACCAGCAGGGGGACAGGGAATTTTGGCAATCAGCCCCAGCATTTT. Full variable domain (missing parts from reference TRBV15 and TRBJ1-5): DAMVIQNPRYQVTQFGKPVTLSCSQTLNHNVMYWYQQKSSQAPKLLFHYYDKDFNNEADTPDNFQSRRPNTSFCFLDIRSPGLGDTAMYLCATSRGTGNFGNQPQHFGDGTRLSIL.

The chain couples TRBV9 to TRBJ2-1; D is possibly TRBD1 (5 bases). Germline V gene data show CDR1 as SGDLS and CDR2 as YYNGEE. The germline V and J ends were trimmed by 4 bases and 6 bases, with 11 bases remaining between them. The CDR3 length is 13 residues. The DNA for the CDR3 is TGTGCCAGCAGCCCTCGACAGCGCAATGAGCAGTTCTTC. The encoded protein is CASSPRQRNEQFF.

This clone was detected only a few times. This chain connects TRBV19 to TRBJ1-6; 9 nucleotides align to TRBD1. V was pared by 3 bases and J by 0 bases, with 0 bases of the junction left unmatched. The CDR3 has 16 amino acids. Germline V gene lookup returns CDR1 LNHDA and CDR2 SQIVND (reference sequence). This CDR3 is CASSMTGGSYNSPLHF. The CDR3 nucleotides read TGTGCCAGTAGTATGACAGGGGGCTCCTATAATTCACCCCTCCACTTT.